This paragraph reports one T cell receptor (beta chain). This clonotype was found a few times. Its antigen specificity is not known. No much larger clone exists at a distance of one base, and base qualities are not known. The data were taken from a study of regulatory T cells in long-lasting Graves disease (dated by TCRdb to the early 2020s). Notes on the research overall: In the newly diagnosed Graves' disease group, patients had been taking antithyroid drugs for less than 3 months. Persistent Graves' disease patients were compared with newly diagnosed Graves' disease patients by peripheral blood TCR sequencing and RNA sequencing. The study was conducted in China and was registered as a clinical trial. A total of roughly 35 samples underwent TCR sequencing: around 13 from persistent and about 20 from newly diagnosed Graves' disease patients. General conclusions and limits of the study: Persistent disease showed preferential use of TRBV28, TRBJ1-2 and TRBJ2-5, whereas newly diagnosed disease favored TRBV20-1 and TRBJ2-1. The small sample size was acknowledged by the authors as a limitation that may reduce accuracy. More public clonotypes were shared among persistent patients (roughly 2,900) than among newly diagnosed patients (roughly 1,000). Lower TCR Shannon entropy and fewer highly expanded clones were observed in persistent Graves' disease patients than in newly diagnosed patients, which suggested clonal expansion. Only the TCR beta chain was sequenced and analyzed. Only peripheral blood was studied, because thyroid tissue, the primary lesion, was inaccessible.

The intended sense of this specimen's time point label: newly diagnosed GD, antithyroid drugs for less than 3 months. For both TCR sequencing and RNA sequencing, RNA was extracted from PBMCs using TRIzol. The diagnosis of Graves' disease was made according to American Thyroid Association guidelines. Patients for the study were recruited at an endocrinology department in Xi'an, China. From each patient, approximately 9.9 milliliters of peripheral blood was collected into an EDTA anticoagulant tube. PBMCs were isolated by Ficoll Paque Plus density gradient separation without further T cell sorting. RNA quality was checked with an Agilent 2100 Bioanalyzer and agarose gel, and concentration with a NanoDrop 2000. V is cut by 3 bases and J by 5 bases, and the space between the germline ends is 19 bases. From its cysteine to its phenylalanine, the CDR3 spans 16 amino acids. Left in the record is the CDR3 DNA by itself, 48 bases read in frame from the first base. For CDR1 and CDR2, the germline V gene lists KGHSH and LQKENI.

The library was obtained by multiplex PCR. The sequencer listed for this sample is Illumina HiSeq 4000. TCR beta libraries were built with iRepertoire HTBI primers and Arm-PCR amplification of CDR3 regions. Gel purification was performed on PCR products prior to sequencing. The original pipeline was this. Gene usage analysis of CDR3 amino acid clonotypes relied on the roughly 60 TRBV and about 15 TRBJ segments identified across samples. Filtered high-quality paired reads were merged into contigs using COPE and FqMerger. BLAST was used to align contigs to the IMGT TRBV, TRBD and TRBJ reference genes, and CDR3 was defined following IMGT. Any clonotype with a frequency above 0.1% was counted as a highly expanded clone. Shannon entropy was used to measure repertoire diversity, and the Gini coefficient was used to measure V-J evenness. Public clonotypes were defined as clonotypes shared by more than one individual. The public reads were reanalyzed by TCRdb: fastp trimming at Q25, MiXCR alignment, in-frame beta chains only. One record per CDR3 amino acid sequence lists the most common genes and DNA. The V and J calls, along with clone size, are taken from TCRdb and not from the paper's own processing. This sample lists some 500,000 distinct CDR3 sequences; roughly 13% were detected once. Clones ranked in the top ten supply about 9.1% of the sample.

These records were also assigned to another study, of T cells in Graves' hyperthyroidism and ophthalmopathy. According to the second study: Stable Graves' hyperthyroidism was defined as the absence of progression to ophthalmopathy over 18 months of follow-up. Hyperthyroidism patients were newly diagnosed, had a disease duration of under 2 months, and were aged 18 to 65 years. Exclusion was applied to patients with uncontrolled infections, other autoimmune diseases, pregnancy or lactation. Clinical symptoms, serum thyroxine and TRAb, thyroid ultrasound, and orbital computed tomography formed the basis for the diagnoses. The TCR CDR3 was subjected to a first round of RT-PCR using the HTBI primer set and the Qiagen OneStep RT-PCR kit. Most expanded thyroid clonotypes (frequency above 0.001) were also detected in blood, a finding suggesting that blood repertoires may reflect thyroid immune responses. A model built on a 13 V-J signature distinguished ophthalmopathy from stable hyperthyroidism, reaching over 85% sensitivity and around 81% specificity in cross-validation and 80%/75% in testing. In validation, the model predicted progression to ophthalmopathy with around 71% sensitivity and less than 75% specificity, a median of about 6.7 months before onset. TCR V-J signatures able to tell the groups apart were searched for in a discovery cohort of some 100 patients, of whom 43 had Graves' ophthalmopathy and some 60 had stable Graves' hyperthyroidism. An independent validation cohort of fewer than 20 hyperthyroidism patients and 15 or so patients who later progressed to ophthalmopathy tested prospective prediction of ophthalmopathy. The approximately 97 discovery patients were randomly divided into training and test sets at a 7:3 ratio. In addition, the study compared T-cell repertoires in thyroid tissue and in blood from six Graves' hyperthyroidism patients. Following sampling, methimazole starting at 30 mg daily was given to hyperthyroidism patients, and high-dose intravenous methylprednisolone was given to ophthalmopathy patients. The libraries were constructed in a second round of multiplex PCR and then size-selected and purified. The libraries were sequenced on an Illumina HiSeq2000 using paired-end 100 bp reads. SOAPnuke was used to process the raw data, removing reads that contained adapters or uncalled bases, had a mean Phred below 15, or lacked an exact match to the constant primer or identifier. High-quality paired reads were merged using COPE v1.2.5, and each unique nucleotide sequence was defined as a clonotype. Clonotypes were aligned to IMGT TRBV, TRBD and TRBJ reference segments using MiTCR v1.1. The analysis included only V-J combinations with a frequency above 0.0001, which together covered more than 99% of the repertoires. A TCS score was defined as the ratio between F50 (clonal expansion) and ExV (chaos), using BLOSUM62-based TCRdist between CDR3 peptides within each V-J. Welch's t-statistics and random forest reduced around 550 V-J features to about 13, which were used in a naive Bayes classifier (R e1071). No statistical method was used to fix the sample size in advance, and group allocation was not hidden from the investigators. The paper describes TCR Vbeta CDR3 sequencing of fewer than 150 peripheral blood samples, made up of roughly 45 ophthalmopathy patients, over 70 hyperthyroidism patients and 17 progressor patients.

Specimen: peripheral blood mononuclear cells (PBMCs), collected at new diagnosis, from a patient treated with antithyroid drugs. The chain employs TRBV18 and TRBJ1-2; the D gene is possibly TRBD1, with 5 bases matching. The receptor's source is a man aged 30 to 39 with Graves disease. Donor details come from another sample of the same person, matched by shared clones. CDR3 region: CASSPWDAGRGYGYTF. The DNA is TGTGCCAGCTCACCTTGGGACGCCGGTCGGGGATATGGCTACACCTTC.